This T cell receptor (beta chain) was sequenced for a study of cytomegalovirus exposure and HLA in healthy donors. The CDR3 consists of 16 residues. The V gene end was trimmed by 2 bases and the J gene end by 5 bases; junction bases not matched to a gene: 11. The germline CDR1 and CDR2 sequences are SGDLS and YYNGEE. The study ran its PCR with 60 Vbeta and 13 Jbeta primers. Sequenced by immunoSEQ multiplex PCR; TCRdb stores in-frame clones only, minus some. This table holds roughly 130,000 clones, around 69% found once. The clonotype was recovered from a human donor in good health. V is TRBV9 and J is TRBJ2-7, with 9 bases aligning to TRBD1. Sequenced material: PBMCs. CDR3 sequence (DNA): TGTGCCAGCAGCGTTTCTTCCGGGACAGGGATCCACGAGCAGTACTTC. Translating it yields CASSVSSGTGIHEQYF.